The 10 T cell receptor beta chains below come from one sample, sequenced in a study of T cell responses to AZD1222 COVID-19 vaccine. The table came from immunoSEQ multiplex PCR; TCRdb's copy has only in-frame clones and leaves some out. Of 90,000 to 120,000 clones in the sample, around nine tenths were seen once. The sequencing here drew on peripheral blood, taken on day 0 of AZD1222 vaccination. The receptors were sampled from an adult in good health.

The chain uses TRBV7-9 and TRBJ2-5; D unresolved. There are 11 residues in the CDR3. Trimming took 1 base from V and 9 from J, leaving 6 bases between them. The germline gives CDR1 SEHNR, CDR2 FQNEAQ (reference sequence). For the CDR3, the DNA is TGTGCCAGCAGCTTAGGCACGGCCCAGTACTTC. Its translation: CASSLGTAQYF.

V and J are TRBV18 and TRBJ1-1, with 9 bases matching TRBD1. The CDR3 sequence is 14 residues long. The germline CDR1 and CDR2 sequences are KGHSH and LQKENI. With 5 bases clipped from V and 4 bases from J, the junction kept 5 bases outside the gene matches. This CDR3 is CASSASTGGTEAFF. As DNA, the CDR3 is TGTGCCAGCTCAGCCTCGACAGGGGGCACTGAAGCTTTCTTT.

This CDR3 reads CASNWRGSSYEQYF. The CDR3 nucleotides are TGTGCCAGCAACTGGCGGGGGAGCTCCTACGAGCAGTACTTC. V gene TRBV2 combines with J gene TRBJ2-7; 7 bases map to TRBD2. The germline gives CDR1 SNHLY, CDR2 FYNNEI. This CDR3 has 14 amino acids. The J segment lost 0 bases and the V segment lost 7 bases, leaving 6 bases of the junction unmatched.

This clone appeared a single time. This chain joins TRBV7-7 and TRBJ2-1, with no clear D. Trimming removed 5 bases at V and 7 bases at J, with 12 bases between. This CDR3 region has 13 residues. Germline lookup yields CDR1 SSHAT and CDR2 FNYEAQ (reference sequence). The CDR3 nucleotides are TGTGCCAGCAGCCTAAGGGAAGGGAATGAGCAGTTCTTC. It is translated as CASSLREGNEQFF.

On this clone: The same CDR3 can be traced to other DNA sequences in this sample. The chain couples TRBV5-6 to TRBJ2-7; no clear D gene. This CDR3 contains 12 residues. The germline V gene has CDR1 SGHDT and CDR2 YYEEEE. V was shortened by 4 bases and J by 0 bases, with 5 bases between the two germline ends. The CDR3 region is CASSQSSYEQYF. The DNA of the CDR3 is TGTGCCAGCAGCCAGAGCTCCTACGAGCAGTACTTC.

The V gene is TRBV9, the J gene TRBJ1-2; TRBD1 aligns across 8 bases. The CDR3 consists of 13 residues. Unmatched junction bases numbered 7, after V lost 7 bases and J lost 5 bases. CDR1 SGDLS and CDR2 YYNGEE come from the germline V gene. The CDR3 DNA is TGTGCCAGCTTTGGACAGGGAGTGTATGGCTACACCTTC. This codes for CASFGQGVYGYTF.

This chain connects TRBV3-1 (or the pseudogene TRBV3-2) to TRBJ2-2; 7 bases are shared with TRBD2. CDR1 is LGHDT, CDR2 YNNKEL, per germline (reference sequence). The V and J ends lost 4 bases and 8 bases, in that order; junction bases with no gene match: 10. This CDR3 is built from 15 residues. This CDR3 reads CASSRRASGGGELFF. The CDR3 region has the DNA TGTGCCAGCAGCCGTCGGGCTAGCGGTGGGGGGGAGCTGTTTTTT.

The chain carries TRBV12-5 and TRBJ1-3; D gene ambiguous. The CDR3 extends over 11 amino acids. With 6 bases removed from V and 6 bases from J, the gap between germline ends came to 6 bases. CDR1 LGHNT and CDR2 FRNRAP come from the germline V gene. The chain's CDR3 is CASGSLNTIYF. Written as DNA, the CDR3 is TGTGCTAGTGGGTCTCTAAACACCATATATTTT.

The genes are TRBV9 and TRBJ2-1; no clear D. Trimming shortened V by 0 bases and J by 5 bases, and 9 bases separated the two germline ends. The CDR3 runs 14 residues. Germline V gene sequence: CDR1 SGDLS, CDR2 YYNGEE. The CDR3 DNA follows: TGTGCCAGCAGCGTAGAGGTAGGAGACAATGAGCAGTTCTTC. It translates to CASSVEVGDNEQFF. Drawing the rest from reference TRBV9 and TRBJ2-1, the complete variable domain is DSGVTQTPKHLITATGQRVTLRCSPRSGDLSVYWYQQSLDQGLQFLIQYYNGEERAKGNILERFSAQQFPDLHSELNLSSLELGDSALYFCASSVEVGDNEQFFGPGTRLTVL.

V is TRBV7-2 and J is TRBJ1-5; D possibly corresponds to TRBD1 (6 bases). The germline gives CDR1 SGHTA, CDR2 FQGNSA. V shed 5 bases and J shed 4 bases, with 18 bases lying between them. The length of the CDR3 is 16 residues. The DNA of the CDR3 is TGTGCCAGCAGCGCATATCTAAGGACAGCAAATCAGCCCCAGCATTTT. Encoded protein: CASSAYLRTANQPQHF.